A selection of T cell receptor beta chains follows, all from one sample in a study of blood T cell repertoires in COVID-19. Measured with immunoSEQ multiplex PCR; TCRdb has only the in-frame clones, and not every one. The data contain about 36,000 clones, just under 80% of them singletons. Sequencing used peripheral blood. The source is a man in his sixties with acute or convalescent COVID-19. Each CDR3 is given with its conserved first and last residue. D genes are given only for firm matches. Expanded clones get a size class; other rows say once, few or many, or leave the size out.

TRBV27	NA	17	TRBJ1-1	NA	CASSPIPGTKEATEAFF	TGTGCCAGCAGTCCTATTCCGGGAACAAAGGAGGCCACTGAAGCTTTCTTT
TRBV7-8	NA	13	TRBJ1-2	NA	CASSLALSYGYTF	TGTGCCAGCAGCTTAGCGTTGAGTTATGGCTACACCTTC
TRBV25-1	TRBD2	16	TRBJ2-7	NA	CASSEYGASGSYEQYF	TGTGCCAGCAGTGAATACGGTGCTAGCGGATCCTACGAGCAGTACTTC
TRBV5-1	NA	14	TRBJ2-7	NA	CASSLRDITYEQYF	TGCGCCAGCAGCTTGAGGGACATTACCTACGAGCAGTACTTC
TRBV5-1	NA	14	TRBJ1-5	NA	CASSPDNLVQPQHF	TGCGCCAGCAGCCCCGACAACTTGGTGCAGCCCCAGCATTTT
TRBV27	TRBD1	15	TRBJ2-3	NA	CASSLQGAPPDTQYF	TGTGCCAGCAGTTTACAGGGGGCACCCCCAGATACGCAGTATTTT
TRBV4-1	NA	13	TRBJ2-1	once	CASSLTAGDEQFF	TGCGCCAGCAGCCTCACGGCAGGCGATGAGCAGTTCTTC
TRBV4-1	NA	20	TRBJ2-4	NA	CASSQENRPNRAGAKNIQYF	TGCGCCAGCAGCCAAGAGAATCGGCCAAACAGGGCCGGGGCCAAAAACATTCAGTACTTC
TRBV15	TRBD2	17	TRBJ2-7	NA	CATSRDVWREVTYEQYF	TGTGCCACCAGCAGAGATGTTTGGCGGGAGGTAACCTACGAGCAGTACTTC
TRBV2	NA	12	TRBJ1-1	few	CASRDMNTEAFF	TGTGCCAGCAGGGACATGAACACTGAAGCTTTCTTT
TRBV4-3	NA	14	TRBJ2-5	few	CASSQWGEQETQYF	TGCGCCAGCAGCCAATGGGGGGAACAAGAGACCCAGTACTTC
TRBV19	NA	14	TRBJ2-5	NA	CASSARVPGETQYF	TGTGCCAGTAGTGCGCGGGTCCCCGGAGAGACCCAGTACTTC
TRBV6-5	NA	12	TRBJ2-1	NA	CASSYGLFEQFF	TGTGCCAGCAGTTATGGGCTATTTGAGCAGTTCTTC
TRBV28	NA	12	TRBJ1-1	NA	CASSRPGTEAFF	TGTGCCAGCAGTAGGCCGGGGACTGAAGCTTTCTTT
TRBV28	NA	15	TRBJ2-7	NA	CASSLTLAVIYEQYF	TGTGCCAGCAGTTTAACTCTAGCCGTAATTTACGAGCAGTACTTC
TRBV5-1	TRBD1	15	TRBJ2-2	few	CASSTRTGGAGELFF	TGCGCCAGCAGCACTCGGACAGGGGGGGCCGGGGAGCTGTTTTTT
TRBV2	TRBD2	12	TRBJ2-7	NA	CASSGGTRKQYF	TGTGCCAGCAGTGGGGGGACTAGGAAGCAGTACTTC
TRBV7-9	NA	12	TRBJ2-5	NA	CASSLRGETQYF	TGTGCCAGCAGCTTGAGGGGGGAGACCCAGTACTTC
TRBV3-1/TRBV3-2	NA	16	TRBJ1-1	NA	CASSPTWGGMNTEAFF	TGTGCCAGCAGTCCTACTTGGGGAGGGATGAACACTGAAGCTTTCTTT
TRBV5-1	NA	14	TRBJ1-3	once	CASSLDGSGNTIYF	TGCGCCAGCAGCTTGGACGGGTCTGGAAACACCATATATTTT
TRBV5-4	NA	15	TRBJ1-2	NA	CASSPEPSRGYGYTF	TGTGCCAGCAGCCCAGAGCCCAGCAGGGGCTATGGCTACACCTTC
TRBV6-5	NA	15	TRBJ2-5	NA	CASSTGSEGKETQYF	TGTGCCAGCAGTACAGGGTCTGAAGGAAAAGAGACCCAGTACTTC
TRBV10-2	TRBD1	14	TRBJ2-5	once	CATKDRGNQETQYF	TGCGCCACCAAGGACAGGGGGAACCAAGAGACCCAGTACTTC
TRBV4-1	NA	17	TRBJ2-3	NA	CASSQGPLRGSTDTQYF	TGCGCCAGCAGCCAAGGCCCTCTAAGGGGTAGCACAGATACGCAGTATTTT
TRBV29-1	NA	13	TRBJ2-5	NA	CSVELRYQETQYF	TGCAGCGTTGAATTGCGGTACCAAGAGACCCAGTACTTC
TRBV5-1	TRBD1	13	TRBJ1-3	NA	CASSDRGGNTIYF	TGCGCCAGCAGCGACAGGGGTGGAAACACCATATATTTT
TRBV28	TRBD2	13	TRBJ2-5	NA	CASSPGLGETQYF	TGTGCCAGCAGTCCGGGACTAGGAGAGACCCAGTACTTC
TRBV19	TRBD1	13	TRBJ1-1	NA	CASSGTGSTEAFF	TGTGCCAGTAGCGGGACAGGGTCCACTGAAGCTTTCTTT
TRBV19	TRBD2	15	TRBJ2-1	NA	CASSLTSGGYNEQFF	TGTGCCAGTAGTCTTACTAGCGGGGGTTACAATGAGCAGTTCTTC
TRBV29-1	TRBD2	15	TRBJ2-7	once	CSVEELAGGTYEQYF	TGCAGCGTTGAAGAATTAGCGGGAGGGACCTACGAGCAGTACTTC
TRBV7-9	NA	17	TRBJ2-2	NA	CASSAYRGITNTGELFF	TGTGCCAGCAGCGCCTATCGAGGGATAACGAACACCGGGGAGCTGTTTTTT
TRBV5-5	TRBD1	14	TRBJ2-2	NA	CASSWGQGLGELFF	TGTGCCAGCAGCTGGGGACAGGGACTCGGGGAGCTGTTTTTT
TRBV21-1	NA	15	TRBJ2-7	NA	CASSKGTGQHNEQYF	TGTGCCAGCAGCAAGGGGACCGGACAGCACAACGAGCAGTACTTC
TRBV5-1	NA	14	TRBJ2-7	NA	CASSLGQVNYEQYF	TGCGCCAGCAGCTTGGGGCAGGTAAACTACGAGCAGTACTTC
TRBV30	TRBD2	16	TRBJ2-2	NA	CAWRVAGGPNTGELFF	TGTGCCTGGAGAGTAGCGGGAGGGCCGAACACCGGGGAGCTGTTTTTT
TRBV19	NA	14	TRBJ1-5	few	CASSPKQGYQPQHF	TGTGCCAGTAGCCCAAAACAGGGATATCAGCCCCAGCATTTT
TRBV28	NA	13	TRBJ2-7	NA	CASRNMGAGEQYF	TGTGCCAGCAGAAATATGGGGGCCGGAGAGCAGTACTTC
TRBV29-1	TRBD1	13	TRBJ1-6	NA	CSFRTGANSPLHF	TGCAGCTTTCGGACAGGGGCTAATTCACCCCTCCACTTT
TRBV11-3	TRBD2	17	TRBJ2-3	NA	CASRFQGLAGNTDTQYF	TGTGCCAGCAGGTTTCAGGGACTAGCGGGAAACACAGATACGCAGTATTTT
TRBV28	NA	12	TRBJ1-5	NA	CASSFQDQPQHF	TGTGCCAGCAGTTTCCAGGATCAGCCCCAGCATTTT
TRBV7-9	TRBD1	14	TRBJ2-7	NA	CASSRPGQGPEQYF	TGTGCCAGCAGCCGACCGGGACAGGGTCCCGAGCAGTACTTC
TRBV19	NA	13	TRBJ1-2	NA	CASSISTNFGYTF	TGTGCCAGTAGTATCTCAACAAATTTTGGCTACACCTTC
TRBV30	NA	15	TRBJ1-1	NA	CAWSVRGQLNTEAFF	TGTGCCTGGAGTGTACGCGGGCAGTTGAACACTGAAGCTTTCTTT
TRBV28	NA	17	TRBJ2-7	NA	CASSFDPAGLSSYEQYF	TGTGCCAGCAGTTTCGATCCCGCGGGCCTGAGCTCCTACGAGCAGTACTTC
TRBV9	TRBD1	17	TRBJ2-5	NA	CASSSRDSPWGKETQYF	TGTGCCAGCAGCTCACGGGACAGCCCTTGGGGAAAGGAGACCCAGTACTTC
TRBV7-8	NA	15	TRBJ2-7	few	CASSLALGQTYEQYF	TGTGCCAGCAGCTTAGCTCTGGGACAAACCTACGAGCAGTACTTC
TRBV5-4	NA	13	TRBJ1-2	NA	CASSLDRGGGYTF	TGTGCCAGCAGCTTGGATCGGGGTGGCGGCTACACCTTC
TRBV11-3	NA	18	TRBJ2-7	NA	CASSWGDSLAGGVHEQYF	TGTGCCAGCAGCTGGGGGGACAGCCTGGCGGGAGGAGTCCACGAGCAGTACTTC
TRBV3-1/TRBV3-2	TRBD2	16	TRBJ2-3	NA	CASSPMLAGGTDTQYF	TGTGCCAGCAGCCCAATGCTAGCGGGAGGCACAGATACGCAGTATTTT
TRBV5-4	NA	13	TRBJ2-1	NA	CASSLGPLNEQFF	TGTGCCAGCAGCTTGGGGCCCCTCAATGAGCAGTTCTTC
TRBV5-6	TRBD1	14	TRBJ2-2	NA	CASSLRTGTGELFF	TGTGCCAGCAGTCTGAGGACAGGGACCGGGGAGCTGTTTTTT
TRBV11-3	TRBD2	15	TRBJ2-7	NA	CASSLGPGRAYEQYF	TGTGCCAGCAGCTTAGGTCCGGGGAGGGCCTACGAGCAGTACTTC
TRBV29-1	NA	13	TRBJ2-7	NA	CSVEDQASYEQYF	TGCAGCGTTGAAGATCAGGCGTCCTACGAGCAGTACTTC
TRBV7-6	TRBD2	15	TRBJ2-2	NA	CASSRGLADTGELFF	TGTGCCAGCAGCCGCGGACTAGCGGACACCGGGGAGCTGTTTTTT